This T cell receptor (beta chain) derives from a study of blood T cell repertoires in COVID-19 (dated by TCRdb to about 2020). For context, the study as a whole: Collaborator samples came from the United States, Italy and Spain and covered acute and convalescent phases of COVID-19. The material from the prospective study consisted of cDNA or gDNA derived from T cells, B-cell-depleted T cells, or PBMCs. The repertoires were released in a freely available public database intended as a resource for research on the immune response to SARS-CoV-2. A de-identified subject ID, COVID-19 status, age in years and sex were almost always included in the sample metadata. Where available, HLA class I and class II types were taken from metadata supplied by the sample provider and were not determined by assay-based typing. The samples were drawn from the first 160 participants of the ongoing ImmuneRACE study and from 1,254 subjects provided by 6 global collaborators. The dataset comprised deeply sampled blood TCRbeta repertoires from subjects exposed to, actively infected with, or recovered from COVID-19. Overall results and qualifications from the work: The quantity of clinical and demographic metadata differed by source and by participant and was supplied without curation.

TCRbeta CDR3 regions were amplified from genomic DNA using the immunoSEQ Assay, a bias-controlled multiplex PCR. The authors' analysis ran thus. The number of nucleated cells in each sample was estimated by amplification of reference gene primers within the assay. To quantify the absolute abundance of each unique TCRbeta CDR3 rearrangement, sequence reads were collapsed and filtered. For each sample, productive Simpson clonality was calculated as the square root of Simpson's diversity index over productive rearrangements. Entries here come from immuneACCESS through TCRdb and include only in-frame sequences with V and J called. Some clones fail to appear in such tables; in the studies checked, an unresolved V gene covers under half of the shortfall, and the cause of the remainder is unknown. For V, J and clone size, that table is used; D and trimming come from the DNA. The sample records hundreds of thousands of clones, 65% to 90% of which are singletons. Jointly, the top ten make up 10% to 15% of the sample.

The CDR3, from cysteine to phenylalanine, totals 14 residues. Only the CDR3 portion is preserved as DNA: 42 bases, with reading frame beginning at the first base. V loses 1 base of germline sequence and J loses 2 bases, and the interval between the two ends is 5 bases. The CDR1 and CDR2 encoded by the germline V gene (reference sequence) are LNHNV and YYDKDF. Turning to this clone: Its target antigen remains unknown. Base qualities are not at hand, and no much larger clone is one base apart.

Whole blood was collected in K2EDTA tubes by collaborating institutions according to the institutions' own protocols. Collaborator samples were shipped for TCRbeta analysis as frozen whole blood, isolated PBMCs, or DNA extracted from either sample type. The TCR comes from a human donor in a cohort sampled during active COVID-19. Recombination joined TRBV15 with TRBJ2-2; the D gene remains uncertain. Source material: peripheral blood. CDR3 sequence: CATSRASNTGELFF. The nucleotide sequence is TGTGCCACCAGCAGAGCCTCCAACACCGGGGAGCTGTTTTTT.